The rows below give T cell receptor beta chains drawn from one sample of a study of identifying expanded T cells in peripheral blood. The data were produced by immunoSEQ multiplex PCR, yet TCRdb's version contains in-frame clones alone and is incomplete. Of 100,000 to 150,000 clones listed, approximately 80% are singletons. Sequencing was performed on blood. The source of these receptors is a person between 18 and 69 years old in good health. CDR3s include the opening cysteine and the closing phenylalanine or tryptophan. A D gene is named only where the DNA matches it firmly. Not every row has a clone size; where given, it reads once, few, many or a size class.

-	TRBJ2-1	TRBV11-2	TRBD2	CASSLDRSVLRRGGYNEQFF	TGTGCCAGCAGCTTAGATCGTTCGGTCTTGAGGCGGGGGGGATACAATGAGCAGTTCTTC
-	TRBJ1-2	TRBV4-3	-	CASSQDESPPSVSYYGYTF	TGCGCCAGCAGCCAAGATGAATCCCCACCATCGGTCTCCTACTATGGCTACACCTTC
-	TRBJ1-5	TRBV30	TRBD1	CAWSAQNRGWGPQHF	TGTGCCTGGAGTGCCCAAAACAGGGGGTGGGGGCCCCAGCATTTT
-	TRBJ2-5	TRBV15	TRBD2	CATSTRLAGKRGETQYF	TGTGCCACCAGCACTCGACTAGCGGGGAAGAGGGGAGAGACCCAGTACTTC
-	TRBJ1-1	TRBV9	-	CASSAEGDTEAFF	TGTGCCAGCAGCGCGGAGGGAGACACTGAAGCTTTCTTT
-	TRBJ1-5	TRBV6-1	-	CASEPNQPQHF	TGTGCCAGCGAACCCAATCAGCCCCAGCATTTT
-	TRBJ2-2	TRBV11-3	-	CASSLRGHSNTGELFF	TGTGCCAGCAGCTTACGGGGACATTCGAACACCGGGGAGCTGTTTTTT
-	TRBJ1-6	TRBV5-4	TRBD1	CATESGGSNSPLHF	TGTGCCACCGAGTCAGGGGGCTCCAATTCACCCCTCCACTTT
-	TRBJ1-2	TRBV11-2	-	CASSLAGGQINYGYTF	TGTGCCAGCAGCCTTGCGGGGGGGCAAATCAACTATGGCTACACCTTC
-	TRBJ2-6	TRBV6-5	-	CASISAGANVLTF	TGTGCCAGCATTTCGGCTGGGGCCAACGTCCTGACTTTC
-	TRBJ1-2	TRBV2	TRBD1	CASGGQEEGYTF	TGTGCCAGCGGGGGACAGGAGGAGGGCTACACCTTC
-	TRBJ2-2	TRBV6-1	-	CASSDPTETGELFF	TGTGCCAGCAGTGACCCTACAGAGACCGGGGAGCTGTTTTTT
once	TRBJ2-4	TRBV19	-	CASSPRPQGPAKNIQYF	TGTGCCAGTAGTCCTAGGCCCCAGGGGCCGGCCAAAAACATTCAGTACTTC
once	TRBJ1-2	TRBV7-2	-	CASSSIKITEINYGYTF	TGTGCCAGCAGCTCTATAAAAATAACAGAGATTAACTATGGCTACACCTTC
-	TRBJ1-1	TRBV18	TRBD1	CASSPQLRTGDRTEAFF	TGTGCCAGCTCACCACAGTTACGGACAGGGGATAGGACTGAAGCTTTCTTT
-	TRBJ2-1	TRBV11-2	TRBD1	CASSSTGVSNEQFF	TGTGCCAGCAGCTCTACAGGGGTAAGCAATGAGCAGTTCTTC
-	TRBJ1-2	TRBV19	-	CASSIQAPITSYGYTF	TGTGCCAGTAGTATCCAGGCGCCTATTACGAGCTATGGCTACACCTTC
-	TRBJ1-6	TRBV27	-	CASSHRAAGTPLHF	TGTGCCAGCAGTCACAGGGCTGCAGGGACACCCCTCCACTTT
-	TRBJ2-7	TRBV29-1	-	CSVGTVGYEQYF	TGCAGCGTTGGGACCGTAGGCTACGAGCAGTACTTC
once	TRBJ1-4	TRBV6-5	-	CASSYGGEKLFF	TGTGCCAGCAGTTACGGGGGGGAAAAACTGTTTTTT
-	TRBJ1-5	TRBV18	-	CASSPFGLGSNQPQHF	TGTGCCAGCTCACCATTCGGGTTAGGAAGCAATCAGCCCCAGCATTTT
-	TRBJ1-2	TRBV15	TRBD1	CATAVDRVVSDGYTF	TGTGCCACCGCAGTAGACAGGGTAGTGAGCGATGGCTACACCTTC
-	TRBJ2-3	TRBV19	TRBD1	CASIRTGNQFGTDTQYF	TGTGCCAGTATTCGGACAGGAAACCAGTTTGGCACAGATACGCAGTATTTT
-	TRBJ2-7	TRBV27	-	CASSLSGVLPYEQYF	TGTGCCAGCAGTTTATCGGGGGTTCTACCCTACGAGCAGTACTTC
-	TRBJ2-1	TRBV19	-	CASSRDNSYNEQFF	TGTGCCAGTAGTAGGGACAACTCCTACAATGAGCAGTTCTTC
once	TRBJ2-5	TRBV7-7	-	CASSLAGVGETQYF	TGTGCCAGCAGCTTAGCAGGGGTAGGAGAGACCCAGTACTTC
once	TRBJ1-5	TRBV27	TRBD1	CASSKGTAYHQPQHF	TGTGCCAGCAGTAAAGGGACAGCATACCATCAGCCCCAGCATTTT
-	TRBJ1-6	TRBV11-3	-	CASSLVGFDSPLHF	TGTGCCAGCAGCTTAGTAGGGTTTGATTCACCCCTCCACTTT
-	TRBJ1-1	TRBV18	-	CASSVGENTEAFF	TGTGCCAGCTCCGTAGGAGAGAACACTGAAGCTTTCTTT
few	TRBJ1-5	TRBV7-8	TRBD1	CASSFTAGQGAAQPQHF	TGTGCCAGCAGCTTCACCGCGGGACAGGGGGCGGCTCAGCCCCAGCATTTT
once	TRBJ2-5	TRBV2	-	CASQSGGTQYF	TGTGCCAGCCAGTCCGGGGGGACCCAGTACTTC
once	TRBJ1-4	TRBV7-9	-	CASSLGGTNEKLFF	TGTGCCAGCAGCTTGGGGGGAACTAATGAAAAACTGTTTTTT
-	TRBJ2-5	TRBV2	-	CASSEDRGAQETQYF	TGTGCCAGCAGTGAAGACCGGGGGGCCCAAGAGACCCAGTACTTC
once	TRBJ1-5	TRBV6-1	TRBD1	CASSRDSGEGQPQHF	TGTGCCAGCAGCAGGGACAGTGGTGAGGGTCAGCCCCAGCATTTT
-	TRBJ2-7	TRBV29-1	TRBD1	CSVVGSSRDRGGYEQYF	TGCAGCGTTGTAGGGTCCTCTCGGGACAGGGGAGGCTACGAGCAGTACTTC
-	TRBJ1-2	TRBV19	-	CASSDAGASSYYGYTF	TGTGCCAGTAGTGATGCTGGAGCCTCCAGTTATTATGGCTACACCTTC
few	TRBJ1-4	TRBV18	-	CASPLGPRVSFEKLFF	TGTGCCAGCCCTCTGGGACCCAGGGTGAGTTTTGAAAAACTGTTTTTT
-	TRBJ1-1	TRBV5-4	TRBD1	CASSFPGQGASGAFF	TGTGCCAGCAGCTTTCCGGGACAGGGGGCGAGTGGGGCTTTCTTT
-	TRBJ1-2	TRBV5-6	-	CASSLERRGSGYTF	TGTGCCAGCAGCTTGGAGAGGCGGGGGAGTGGCTACACCTTC
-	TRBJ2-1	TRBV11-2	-	CASMGQEIYNEQFF	TGTGCCAGCATGGGGCAGGAGATCTACAATGAGCAGTTCTTC
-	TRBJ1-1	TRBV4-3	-	CASSQDPAGRGHMNTEAFF	TGCGCCAGCAGCCAAGATCCCGCGGGGAGGGGTCATATGAACACTGAAGCTTTCTTT
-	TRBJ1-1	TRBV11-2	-	CASSPTRIGGGNTEAFF	TGTGCCAGCAGCCCGACAAGGATAGGAGGTGGGAACACTGAAGCTTTCTTT
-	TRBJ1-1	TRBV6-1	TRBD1	CASSEIRQGPSTEAFF	TGTGCCAGCAGTGAAATCCGACAGGGACCCAGCACTGAAGCTTTCTTT